Listed below are T cell receptor beta chains from one sample, sequenced in a study of glioma-infiltrating T cells. MiXCR was run by TCRdb on the multiplex PCR reads, yielding one entry per CDR3 protein. The repertoire holds fewer than 200,000 distinct CDR3 sequences, with more than 30% as singletons. The sample was glioma tissue, nonneoplastic brain tissue, or PBMCs (not recorded which). The receptors originated from a human donor with low-grade glioma or glioblastoma, undergoing nonglioma brain surgery, or in good health (not recorded which). The CDR3 runs from the conserved cysteine through the conserved F or W. D genes are given only for firm matches. Not all rows give a size; the values are once, few, many and, for expanded clones, a class.

>TRBV12-3/TRBV12-4|.|13|TRBJ1-5|.
TGTGCCAGCAGTTTGTTGGGGGATCAGCCCCAGGATTTT
CASSLLGDQPQDF
>TRBV18|many|16|TRBJ1-1|.
TGTGCCAGCTCACCACCCGGACAGTTTCCCCCCACTGAAGCTTTCTTT
CASSPPGQFPPTEAFF
>TRBV20-1|many|15|TRBJ2-7|.
TGCAGTGCTAGAGCCGCGACTCAGGGTTCATCCGAGCAGTACTTC
CSARAATQGSSEQYF
>TRBV15|.|13|TRBJ2-1|.
TGTGCCACTAGCAGGGACTTCAAGAATGAGCAGTTCTTC
CATSRDFKNEQFF
>TRBV20-1|.|14|TRBJ2-1|.
TGCAGTGCTTATAGCGGAAGCTCCTACAATGGGCAGTTCTTC
CSAYSGSSYNGQFF
>TRBV5-1|.|16|TRBJ2-3|.
TGCGCCAGCAGCTACCACAGGCAGACAAGCTCTGATACGCAGTATTTT
CASSYHRQTSSDTQYF
>TRBV27|.|17|TRBJ1-6|.
TGTGCCAGCAGTTTATGGTCGGGGTGGTCGTTAGGCTCCCCCCTCCACTTT
CASSLWSGWSLGSPLHF
>TRBV20-1|many|13|TRBJ1-1|.
TGCAGTGCTAGGCAGAATATGAACACTGAAGCTTTCTTT
CSARQNMNTEAFF
>TRBV20-1|many|13|TRBJ2-3|TRBD1
TGCAGCGAACGACAGGGGGACCTAGATACGCAGTATTTT
CSERQGDLDTQYF
>TRBV19|.|14|TRBJ2-1|.
TGTGCCAGTGCTCCCCTCAGCTCCTGCAATGAGCAGTTCTTC
CASAPLSSCNEQFF
>TRBV7-6|many|14|TRBJ1-2|.
TGTGCCAGCAGCTCCGGGGGGGGGACCTCAGGCTACACCTTC
CASSSGGGTSGYTF
>TRBV27|many|15|TRBJ1-3|.
TGTGCCAGCAGTCCCAGGGGAGGCTCTGGAAACACCATATATTTT
CASSPRGGSGNTIYF
>TRBV27|.|14|TRBJ2-1|TRBD2
TGTGCCAGCCGACTAGCGGGAGGTTACTACGAGCAGTTCTTC
CASRLAGGYYEQFF
>TRBV9|.|12|TRBJ2-7|.
TGTGCCAGCAGCGTAAGGGTAGGCGAGCAGTACTTC
CASSVRVGEQYF
>TRBV6-2/TRBV6-3|many|16|TRBJ2-2|TRBD2
TGTGCCAGCAGTGTCGGGACTAGCGGAGTCACCGGGGAGCTGTTTTTT
CASSVGTSGVTGELFF
>TRBV4-2|many|15|TRBJ1-6|.
TGTGCCAGCAGCCCCCCGGGGTGGGAGATCTCACCCCTCCACTTT
CASSPPGWEISPLHF
>TRBV28|many|11|TRBJ2-1|.
TGTGCCAGCAGCCCCTATACTGAGCAGTTCTTC
CASSPYTEQFF
>TRBV7-2|many|15|TRBJ2-3|.
TGTGCCAGCAGCTTAGCGAACGGGCGCACAGATACGCAGTATTTT
CASSLANGRTDTQYF
>TRBV6-1|many|14|TRBJ1-4|.
TGTGCCAGCAGTGAGGGACACGTAAATGAAAAACTGTTTTTT
CASSEGHVNEKLFF
>TRBV7-9|many|13|TRBJ1-5|.
TGTGCCAGCAGCTTAGAAGGGAGGACGCCCCAGCATTTT
CASSLEGRTPQHF
>TRBV28|once|12|TRBJ1-2|.
TGTGCCAGCAGTTTACCGGCGAGAAGCTGCACCTTC
CASSLPARSCTF
>TRBV4-1|.|17|TRBJ2-1|.
TGCGCCAGCAGCGAAATATTACGGGCCCACTATAACAATGAGCAGTTCTTC
CASSEILRAHYNNEQFF
>TRBV12-3/TRBV12-4|.|14|TRBJ1-2|.
TGTGCCAGCAGTAGGGGTGACAGCGTCTATGGCTACACCTTC
CASSRGDSVYGYTF
>TRBV15|medium-sized|15|TRBJ1-1|TRBD1
TGTGCCACCAGACTCACCGGGACAGAGAACACTGAAGCTTTCTTT
CATRLTGTENTEAFF
>TRBV12-3/TRBV12-4|.|13|TRBJ1-2|.
TGTGCCAGCAGTTTTCGGTCAGACTATGGCTACACCTTC
CASSFRSDYGYTF
>TRBV29-1|few|15|TRBJ2-1|TRBD2
TGCAGCGTCCACCCCCTAGCGGGAGACTACAATGAGCAGTTCTTC
CSVHPLAGDYNEQFF
>TRBV27|many|14|TRBJ2-7|.
TGTGCCAGCAGTTTATGGGACAAAGCCTACGAGCAGTACTTC
CASSLWDKAYEQYF
>TRBV3-1|many|14|TRBJ1-1|.
TGTGCCAGCAGCCAAGGGGCATCGGGGACTGAAGCTTTCTTT
CASSQGASGTEAFF
>TRBV4-1|many|13|TRBJ2-4|.
TGCGCCAGCAGCCAAGCTATCGACGGCATTCAGTACTTC
CASSQAIDGIQYF
>TRBV6-1|.|15|TRBJ2-1|TRBD2
TGTGCCAGCAGCCAGAGGGGACTAGCGGGACATGAGCAGTTCTTC
CASSQRGLAGHEQFF
>TRBV7-2|many|17|TRBJ2-1|.
TGTGCCAGCAGCCGCCCAGGGCGGGGCCTCCACCAAAATGAGCAGTTCTTC
CASSRPGRGLHQNEQFF
>TRBV27|many|17|TRBJ1-4|.
TGTGCCAGCAGTTTCACCCCAAGACCAGCAACTAATGAAAAACTGTTTTTT
CASSFTPRPATNEKLFF
>TRBV5-1|.|16|TRBJ2-3|TRBD2
TGCGCCAGCAGCTTGTGGCTAGCGGGGAGAACAGATACGCAGTATTTT
CASSLWLAGRTDTQYF
>TRBV20-1|many|18|TRBJ1-6|.
TGCAGTGCTAGAGTGGACACATTTTTGAGCTCCTATAATTCACCCCTCCACTTT
CSARVDTFLSSYNSPLHF
>TRBV6-1|many|13|TRBJ2-7|TRBD1
TGTGCCAGCAGACGACAGGGATCCTACGAGCAGTACTTC
CASRRQGSYEQYF
>TRBV6-1|many|15|TRBJ2-5|.
TGTGCCAGCAGACATCCCCGGAGGGGGCAGGAGACCCAGTACTTC
CASRHPRRGQETQYF
>TRBV28|.|17|TRBJ2-5|TRBD2
TGTGCCAGCCGGGGGGCGGGAGGGCCGGGGTCCTACAATGAGCAGTACTTC
CASRGAGGPGSYNEQYF
>TRBV19|many|13|TRBJ2-5|TRBD2
TGTGCCAGTGGGACTAGCGGCCTAGGGACCCAGTACTTC
CASGTSGLGTQYF
>TRBV29-1|.|12|TRBJ1-1|.
TGCAGCGTTGAAGAATTAGGAGAAGAAGCTTTCTTT
CSVEELGEEAFF
>TRBV7-6|many|15|TRBJ2-1|.
TGTGCCAGCAGCTTAGGTTGGGCTCGATCGTATGAGCAGTTCTTC
CASSLGWARSYEQFF
>TRBV5-1|once|14|TRBJ2-3|TRBD2
TGCGCCAGCAGCTTCGCGGGGGGCACAGATACGCAGTATTTT
CASSFAGGTDTQYF
>TRBV19|many|13|TRBJ1-4|.
TGTGCCAGTAGTCGGTCGTCTGACGAAAAACTGTTTTTT
CASSRSSDEKLFF
>TRBV4-3|many|16|TRBJ2-7|.
TGCGCCAGCAGCCAAGATTTCCGGACTATTGTCTACGAGCAGTACTTC
CASSQDFRTIVYEQYF
>TRBV12-3/TRBV12-4|.|13|TRBJ2-5|.
TGTGCCAGCAGTTTCCCCGGCCGGGCGGCCCAGTACTTC
CASSFPGRAAQYF
>TRBV7-2|.|15|TRBJ2-5|.
TGTGCCAGCAGCTTATGGACGGTATCCCAAGAGACCCAGTACTTC
CASSLWTVSQETQYF
>TRBV10-3|many|13|TRBJ2-1|TRBD2
TGTGCCTCGACTAGCGGGAGCGACAATGAGCAGTTCTTC
CASTSGSDNEQFF
>TRBV28|many|13|TRBJ1-5|.
TGTGCCAGCAGTTTGGGCAGCTATCAGCCCCAGCATTTT
CASSLGSYQPQHF
>TRBV4-2|many|16|TRBJ1-2|TRBD1
TGTGCCAGCAGCCAAGATATAGACAGGGTGTCGTATGGCTACACCTTC
CASSQDIDRVSYGYTF
>TRBV20-1|many|14|TRBJ1-1|TRBD1
TGCAGTGCTAGGGCCCAGACAGGGGAGGCTGAAGCTTTCTTT
CSARAQTGEAEAFF
>TRBV28|many|14|TRBJ1-2|.
TGTGCCAGCAGTTACAGGACACCACCCTATGGCTACACCTTC
CASSYRTPPYGYTF
>TRBV6-1|many|15|TRBJ2-7|TRBD2
TGTGCCAGCAGTGAAACTAGCGGCGCCCTCTACGAGCAGTACTTC
CASSETSGALYEQYF
>TRBV27|.|12|TRBJ2-2|.
TGTGCCGGCAAGGCGAACACCGGGGAGCTGTCTTTT
CAGKANTGELSF
>TRBV29-1|.|14|TRBJ2-3|.
TGCAGCGTTCAGGAGGGGACTAGCACAGATACGCAGTATTTT
CSVQEGTSTDTQYF